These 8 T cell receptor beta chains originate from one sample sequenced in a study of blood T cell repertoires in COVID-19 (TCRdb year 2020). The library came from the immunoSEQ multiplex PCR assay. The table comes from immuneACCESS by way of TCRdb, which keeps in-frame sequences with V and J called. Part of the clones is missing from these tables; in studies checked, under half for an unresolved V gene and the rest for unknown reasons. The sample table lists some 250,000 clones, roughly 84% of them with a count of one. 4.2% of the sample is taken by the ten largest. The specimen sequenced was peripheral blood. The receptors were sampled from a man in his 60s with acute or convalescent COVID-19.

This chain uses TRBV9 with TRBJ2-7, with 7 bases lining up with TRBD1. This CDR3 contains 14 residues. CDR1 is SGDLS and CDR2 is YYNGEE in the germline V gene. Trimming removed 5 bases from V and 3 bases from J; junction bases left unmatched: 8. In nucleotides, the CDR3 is TGTGCCAGCAGTAGAGGACAGGAAAGCTACGAGCAGTACTTC. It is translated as CASSRGQESYEQYF.

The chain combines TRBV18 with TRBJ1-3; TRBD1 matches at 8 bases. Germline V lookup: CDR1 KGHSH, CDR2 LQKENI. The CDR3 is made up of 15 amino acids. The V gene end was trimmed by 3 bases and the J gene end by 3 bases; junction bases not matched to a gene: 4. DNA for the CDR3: TGTGCCAGCTCACCGATAGGACAGGGTGGAAACACCATATATTTT. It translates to CASSPIGQGGNTIYF.

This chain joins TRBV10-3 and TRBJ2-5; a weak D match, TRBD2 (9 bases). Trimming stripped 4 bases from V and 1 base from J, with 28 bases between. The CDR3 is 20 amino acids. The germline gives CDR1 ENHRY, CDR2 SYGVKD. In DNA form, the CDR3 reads TGTGCCATCAGTGGACAGGGGAACCCGACTAGCGGAGCCTCCCAAGAGACCCAGTACTTC. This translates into CAISGQGNPTSGASQETQYF.

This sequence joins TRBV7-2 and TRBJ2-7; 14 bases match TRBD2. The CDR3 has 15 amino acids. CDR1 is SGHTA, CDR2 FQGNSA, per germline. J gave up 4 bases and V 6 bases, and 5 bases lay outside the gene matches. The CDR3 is CASSRTSGRMYEQYF. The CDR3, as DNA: TGTGCCAGCAGTCGGACTAGCGGGAGGATGTACGAGCAGTACTTC.

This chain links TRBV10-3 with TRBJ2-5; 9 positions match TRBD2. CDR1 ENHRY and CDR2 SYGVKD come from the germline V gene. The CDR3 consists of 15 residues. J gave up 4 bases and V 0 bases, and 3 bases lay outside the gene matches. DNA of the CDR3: TGTGCCATCAGTGAGTCGCGGGGGGGCACAGAGACCCAGTACTTC. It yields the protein CAISESRGGTETQYF.

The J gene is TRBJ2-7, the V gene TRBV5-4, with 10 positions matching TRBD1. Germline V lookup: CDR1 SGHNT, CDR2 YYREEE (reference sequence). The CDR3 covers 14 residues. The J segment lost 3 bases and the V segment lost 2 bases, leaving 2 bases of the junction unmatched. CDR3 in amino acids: CASSFDRGLYEQYF. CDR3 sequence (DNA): TGTGCCAGCAGCTTTGACAGGGGGCTCTACGAGCAGTACTTC.

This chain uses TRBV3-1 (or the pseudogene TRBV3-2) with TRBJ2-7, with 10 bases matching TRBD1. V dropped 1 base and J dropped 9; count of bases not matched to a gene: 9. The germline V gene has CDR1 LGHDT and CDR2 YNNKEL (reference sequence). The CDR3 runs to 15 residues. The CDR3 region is CASSQVGTGVYGQYF. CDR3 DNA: TGTGCCAGCAGCCAAGTTGGGACAGGGGTCTATGGGCAGTACTTC.

The CDR3 loop reads CASSPLVTSVSYEQYF. The CDR3, as DNA: TGTGCCAGCTCACCACTAGTAACTAGTGTCTCCTACGAGCAGTACTTC. The chain has TRBV18 and TRBJ2-7, with a tentative D call TRBD2 (5 bases). The germline gives CDR1 KGHSH, CDR2 LQKENI. Trimming shortened V by 1 base and J by 0 bases, and 13 bases separated the two germline ends. The CDR3 runs 16 residues. The whole variable domain, filled in from reference TRBV18 and TRBJ2-7, reads NAGVMQNPRHLVRRRGQEARLRCSPMKGHSHVYWYRQLPEEGLKFMVYLQKENIIDESGMPKERFSAEFPKEGPSILRIQQVVRGDSAAYFCASSPLVTSVSYEQYFGPGTRLTVT.